This TCR beta chain comes out of a study of cytomegalovirus exposure and HLA in healthy donors. In the study overall: An early release of data contained about 85 million unique TCRs, which came from HLA-typed donors.

The study's findings and limits: CMV serostatus was the sole immune exposure information available. Data from an earlier analysis indicated that most TCR beta V segments were productive either about 87% or about 30% of the time.

Trimming cost V 2 bases and J 6 bases; bases outside gene matches: 5. Germline CDR1 is MGHRA and CDR2 is YSYEKL. CDR3 length: 15 residues. PCR amplification relied on 60 Vbeta primers (plus 13 Jbeta primers). Only in-frame clones appear in the TCRdb table, and some are missing; sequencing was by immunoSEQ multiplex PCR. The sample lists approximately 100,000 clones; 9.4% were seen once. This clone has more than one count but fewer than ten. The antigen remains undetermined. This clonotype was obtained from a man aged 45-65 years in good health and CMV-seropositive. The chain links TRBV4-1 to TRBJ1-5, with 9 bases matching TRBD1. Input material: PBMCs. This chain's CDR3 is CASSQTGTGLQPQHF. The CDR3 DNA follows: TGCGCCAGCAGCCAAACCGGGACAGGGCTTCAGCCCCAGCATTTT.